This T cell receptor beta chain was recorded in a study of T cell responses to AZD1222 COVID-19 vaccine. Points from the study as a whole: Repertoires were sampled only after the peak T cell response. Donors were largely white British and mainly female; clonal diversity was possibly underestimated.

Clones were sequenced by immunoSEQ multiplex PCR, and TCRdb holds only the in-frame ones, with some missing. The sample lists roughly 100,000 clones; 87% were seen once. Comments on this clone: Its antigen is not identified.

Sequences were derived from peripheral blood, sampled 28 days after the second AZD1222 dose. This TCR was recovered from an adult who received the AZD1222 COVID-19 vaccine.

CDR3: CASSPQGYTEAFF. The CDR3 nucleotides are TGTGCCAGCTCACCTCAGGGGTACACTGAAGCTTTCTTT. This chain links TRBV18 with TRBJ1-1; TRBD1 might be the D (6 bases). The CDR3 runs 13 residues. Germline V gene data show CDR1 as KGHSH and CDR2 as LQKENI. Trimming took 3 bases from V and 3 from J, leaving 8 bases between them.